Sequencing of this T cell receptor (beta chain) was carried out in a study of shared clonotypes between healthy human individuals. Study-wide results and caveats: Lower generation probabilities were found for non-shared clonotypes than for those shared by all four donors.

The table came from immunoSEQ multiplex PCR; TCRdb's copy has only in-frame clones and leaves some out. Here the sample spans hundreds of thousands of clones, roughly 96% being singletons. CDR1 SGHTA and CDR2 FQGNSA come from the germline V gene. The CDR3 length is 12 residues. V was pared by 6 bases and J by 2 bases, with 4 bases between. About this clone itself: Its cognate antigen is unknown.

The chain carries TRBV7-2 and TRBJ2-2; no reliable D call. This clonotype originated in a man aged 25-45 years in good health. The sequenced sample was memory CD8+ T cells sorted from blood. As for subset: CD45RO+ cells pooled with CCR7-negative TemRA cells. The CDR3 region has the DNA TGTGCCAGCAGGTACAACACCGGGGAGCTGTTTTTT. Translation gives CASRYNTGELFF.